These 25 T cell receptor beta chains were all obtained from the same sample, sequenced in a study of human T cells and chemical hapten exposure. The time point: patch test 2, 6 weeks after DPC sensitization. Treatment: therapeutic diphenylcyclopropenone sensitization with weekly scalp DPC. TCRdb reprocessed the RACE reads with MiXCR, giving one entry per CDR3 protein. The table has around 99,000 distinct CDR3 sequences, 9.2% seen once; the top ten hold approximately 3%. The sample was whole blood, taken in connection with sensitization to the hapten diphenylcyclopropenone (DPC). These receptor sequences come from a woman aged 40 to 50 with alopecia areata. Some clones in this sample may be carry-over from other donors' samples.

In its sample, this clonotype was seen many times. CDR3 region: CASSTGNGYTF. For the CDR3, the DNA is TGTGCCAGCAGCACGGGGAATGGCTACACCTTC. The chain has TRBV21-1 and TRBJ1-2. TRBV21-1 is tagged as a pseudogene. The CDR3 sequence is 11 residues long.

The rearrangement joins TRBV4-2 to TRBJ2-1; 8 positions match TRBD2. After removal of 1 base from V and 1 base from J, the junction contained 6 bases not matched to a gene. Germline assignment: CDR1 LGHNA and CDR2 YNFKEQ. This CDR3 comprises 17 residues. CDR3 nucleotide sequence: TGTGCCAGCAGCCAAGGGTTAGCGGGGACTTCCTACAATGAGCAGTTCTTC. Its translation is CASSQGLAGTSYNEQFF.

This clonotype was counted at least ten times. The CDR3 loop reads CASSFGGVGNQPQHF. In DNA form, the CDR3 reads TGTGCCAGCAGTTTTGGAGGGGTCGGCAATCAGCCCCAGCATTTT. V gene TRBV12-3 or TRBV12-4 combines with J gene TRBJ1-5, with D possibly TRBD1 on 5 matching bases. V was trimmed by 3 bases and J by 2 bases, leaving 11 bases between them. The CDR3 has 15 residues.

This clonotype has ten or more counts. V and J are TRBV5-1 and TRBJ1-1; D might be TRBD1 (6 bases). The CDR3 has 15 residues. The V end lost 4 bases, the J end lost 2 bases, and 15 bases lay between the germline ends. Germline V gene sequence: CDR1 SGHRS, CDR2 YFSETQ. In DNA, the CDR3 is TGCGCCAGCAGCCGGGACGACAGGAGAAACACTGAAGCTTTCTTT. Translation: CASSRDDRRNTEAFF.

The V call is TRBV11-1, the J call TRBJ2-7; D gene ambiguous. Trimming removed 4 bases at V and 6 bases at J, with 13 bases between. The CDR3 is 13 residues long. Germline V gene sequence: CDR1 SGHAT, CDR2 FQDESV (reference sequence). This CDR3 is CASSSYTSREQYF. The CDR3 nucleotides read TGTGCCAGCAGCTCGTACACCTCTCGCGAGCAGTACTTC.

Sample share makes this clonotype medium-sized. The gene calls are TRBV28 and TRBJ2-3; D gene unclear. V shed 5 bases and J shed 4 bases, with 13 bases lying between them. Germline CDR1 MDHEN, CDR2 SYDVKM. The CDR3 runs to 14 residues. The CDR3 nucleotides read TGTGCCAGCAGTCCTAGACTTGTCCCAGATACGCAGTATTTT. Its translation: CASSPRLVPDTQYF.

The V and J genes are TRBV9 and TRBJ2-3, with 10 bases matching TRBD2. Germline V lookup: CDR1 SGDLS, CDR2 YYNGEE. V trimming: 0 bases; J trimming: 7 bases; junction bases outside the gene matches: 8. The CDR3 loop spans 16 amino acids. CDR3 in amino acids: CASSVDASGGRNTQYF. The CDR3 DNA sequence: TGTGCCAGCAGCGTAGATGCTAGCGGGGGAAGGAATACGCAGTATTTT.

This clonotype was seen ten or more times. The CDR3, as DNA: TGTGCCAGCAGCTACACAGGGCATGGCTACACCTTC. Amino acids: CASSYTGHGYTF. This chain joins TRBV7-9 and TRBJ1-2; the D gene is possibly TRBD1 (6 bases). CDR1 is SEHNR, CDR2 FQNEAQ, per germline (reference sequence). This CDR3 is built from 12 residues. The germline V and J ends were trimmed by 4 bases and 6 bases, with 9 bases remaining between them.

This clonotype was counted only a few times. J is TRBJ2-7 and V is TRBV11-2; the D is unclear. V lost 5 bases, J lost 2 bases, and 7 bases lay in between. The CDR3 is 12 residues long. Per the germline V gene, CDR1 is SGHAT and CDR2 is FQNNGV. The CDR3 loop is CASSGRAYEQYF. CDR3 nucleotide sequence: TGTGCCAGCAGCGGCCGAGCCTACGAGCAGTACTTC.

This clonotype was observed many times. The CDR3 region is CASSLMRNTGELFF. CDR3 sequence (DNA): TGTGCCAGCAGTTTAATGCGGAACACCGGGGAGCTGTTTTTT. V and J are TRBV12-3 or TRBV12-4 and TRBJ2-2; no definite D call. V lost 2 bases, J lost 1 base, and 5 bases lay in between. The CDR3 is 14 amino acids.

The chain carries TRBV27 and TRBJ1-6; 9 positions agree with TRBD1. The CDR3 runs to 11 residues. Looked up from germline, CDR1 is MNHEY and CDR2 is SMNVEV (reference sequence). V gave up 5 bases and J gave up 16 bases; unmatched junction bases: 3. The CDR3 bases are TGTGCCAGCAGTATGGACAGGGGACTCCACTTT. Residues: CASSMDRGLHF.

This clonotype was detected a few times. This chain links TRBV10-3 with TRBJ2-6; D gene uncertain. Germline V gives CDR1 ENHRY, CDR2 SYGVKD. With 6 bases removed from V and 2 bases from J, the gap between germline ends came to 20 bases. There are 18 residues in the CDR3. CDR3 protein: CAIRPFTGPQTGANVLTF. The CDR3 region has the DNA TGTGCCATCAGACCGTTTACCGGGCCCCAGACTGGGGCCAACGTCCTGACTTTC.

This chain links TRBV5-1 with TRBJ2-2; a possible D gene is TRBD1 (6 bases). CDR1 SGHRS and CDR2 YFSETQ come from the germline V gene. V lost 2 bases and J lost 6, with 8 bases in between. This CDR3 comprises 13 residues. For the CDR3, the DNA is TGCGCCAGCAGCTTCCAGGGGTCCGGGGAGCTGTTTTTT. This gives the protein CASSFQGSGELFF.

Points on this clonotype: An end of the junction does not agree with germline; a read error may underlie this. The V and J genes are TRBV29-1 and TRBJ2-2, with D hard to call. Germline CDR1 is SQVTM and CDR2 is ANQGSEA. The CDR3 is made up of 13 amino acids. CDR3 in amino acids: CSVEGTNTGELFF. DNA for the CDR3: TGCAGCGTGGAAGGAACGAACACCGGGGAGCTGTTTTTT.

V usage is TRBV12-3 or TRBV12-4 and J usage is TRBJ2-5; no clear D. Trimming took 3 bases from V and 2 from J, leaving 4 bases between them. The CDR3 is made up of 12 amino acids. This CDR3 is CASSFLQETQYF. The CDR3 coding sequence is TGTGCCAGCAGTTTTTTGCAAGAGACCCAGTACTTC.

This clonotype was picked up many times. CDR3 sequence reads: CASSLGQGSTDTQYF. In nucleotides, the CDR3 is TGTGCCAGCAGCTTAGGACAGGGAAGCACAGATACGCAGTATTTT. The rearrangement links TRBV7-6 to TRBJ2-3, with 7 bases that match TRBD1. This CDR3 has 15 residues. The trim removed 1 base at V and 0 bases at J, leaving 1 base unmatched. CDR1 SGHVS and CDR2 FNYEAQ come from the germline V gene. The complete variable domain, with remaining parts taken from reference TRBV7-6 and TRBJ2-3, reads GAGVSQSPRYKVTKRGQDVALRCDPISGHVSLYWYRQALGQGPEFLTYFNYEAQQDKSGLPNDRFSAERPEGSISTLTIQRTEQRDSAMYRCASSLGQGSTDTQYFGPGTRLTVL.

This clonotype was detected ten times or more. CDR3 nucleotide sequence: TGTGCCAGCAGCTCATTCGGGCGAGGCACTGAAGCTTTCTTT. Encoded protein: CASSSFGRGTEAFF. The chain employs TRBV11-2 and TRBJ1-1; D is ambiguous. Trimming stripped 4 bases from V and 4 bases from J, with 13 bases between. This CDR3 comprises 14 residues. Germline CDR1 is SGHAT and CDR2 is FQNNGV.

This clonotype was detected only once. The chain links TRBV28 to TRBJ2-3; 13 bases line up with TRBD2. The junction had 4 bases not matched to a gene; V was cut back by 6 bases and J by 4 bases. This CDR3 is 15 amino acids long. The germline V gene encodes CDR1 MDHEN and CDR2 SYDVKM. CDR3 sequence (DNA): TGTGCCAGCAGCACGGGACTAGCGGGGCCAGATACGCAGTATTTT. Translated: CASSTGLAGPDTQYF.

This clonotype was counted a few times. The chain combines TRBV4-2 with TRBJ2-5; TRBD2 matches 10 bases. The CDR3 has 18 residues. CDR1 and CDR2 (germline): LGHNA, YNFKEQ. V was clipped by 0 bases and J by 6 bases; unmatched bases: 13. The CDR3 sequence is CASSQDARAGGAYKTQYF. CDR3 nucleotides: TGTGCCAGCAGCCAAGATGCGCGAGCGGGGGGGGCCTACAAGACCCAGTACTTC.

This chain joins TRBV12-3 or TRBV12-4 and TRBJ1-3; no reliable D call. V was cut by 7 bases and J by 3 bases, with 10 bases left in between. The CDR3 loop spans 13 amino acids. The CDR3: CASTPNDGNTIYF. CDR3 in DNA: TGTGCCAGCACCCCAAACGATGGAAACACCATATATTTT.

V is TRBV20-1 and J is TRBJ2-2, with D tentatively TRBD2 (5 bases). The V end was cut by 5 bases, the J end by 2 bases, with 15 bases between. The CDR3 consists of 15 residues. Germline V gives CDR1 DFQATT, CDR2 SNEGSKA (reference sequence). The CDR3 DNA sequence: TGCAGTGCTCCCCGCCCTAGCCTTAACACCGGGGAGCTGTTTTTT. As protein: CSAPRPSLNTGELFF.

The rearrangement joins TRBV6-6 to TRBJ1-5; no reliable D call. Germline assignment: CDR1 MNHNY and CDR2 SVGAGI (reference sequence). V was pared by 2 bases and J by 0 bases, with 5 bases between. There are 14 residues in the CDR3. CDR3 residues: CASSYLDSNQPQHF. CDR3 sequence (DNA): TGTGCCAGCAGTTACCTCGATAGCAATCAGCCCCAGCATTTT.

This CDR3 reads CASGTQRYNEQFF. CDR3 in DNA: TGCGCCAGCGGTACCCAACGGTACAATGAGCAGTTCTTC. The chain joins TRBV4-1 to TRBJ2-1; D call uncertain. The CDR3 totals 13 residues. From germline, CDR1 is MGHRA and CDR2 YSYEKL. The germline V and J ends were trimmed by 8 bases and 4 bases, with 12 bases remaining between them.

The rearrangement links TRBV5-1 to TRBJ2-3; D remains ambiguous. The germline gives CDR1 SGHRS, CDR2 YFSETQ. V was pared by 0 bases and J by 5 bases, with 19 bases between. The CDR3 has 17 residues. The CDR3 bases are TGCGCCAGCAGCTTGGCCTCTGCGACTTGGACCATAGATACGCAGTATTTT. This gives the protein CASSLASATWTIDTQYF. The full variable domain, rest sourced from reference TRBV5-1 and TRBJ2-3, is KAGVTQTPRYLIKTRGQQVTLSCSPISGHRSVSWYQQTPGQGLQFLFEYFSETQRNKGNFPGRFSGRQFSNSRSEMNVSTLELGDSALYLCASSLASATWTIDTQYFGPGTRLTVL.

This chain connects TRBV20-1 to TRBJ2-3; perhaps D is TRBD1 or TRBD2 (5 bases each). Trimming took off 5 bases at V and 5 bases at J, with 14 bases between the two ends. From germline, CDR1 is DFQATT and CDR2 SNEGSKA (reference sequence). The CDR3 loop spans 13 amino acids. The CDR3 sequence is CSALGVARDTQYF. For the CDR3, the DNA is TGCAGTGCTCTGGGGGTAGCTCGAGATACGCAGTATTTT.